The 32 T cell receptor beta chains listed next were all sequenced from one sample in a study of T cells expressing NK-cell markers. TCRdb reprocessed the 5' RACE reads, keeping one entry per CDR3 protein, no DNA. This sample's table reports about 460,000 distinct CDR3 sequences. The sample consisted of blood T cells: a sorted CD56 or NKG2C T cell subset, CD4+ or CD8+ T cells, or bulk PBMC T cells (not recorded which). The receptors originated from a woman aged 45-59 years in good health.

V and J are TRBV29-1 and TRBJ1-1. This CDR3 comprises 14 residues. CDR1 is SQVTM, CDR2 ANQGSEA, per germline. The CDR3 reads CSVEMIGGGTEAFF. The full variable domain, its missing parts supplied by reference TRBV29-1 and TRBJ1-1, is SAVISQKPSRDICQRGTSLTIQCQVDSQVTMMFWYRQQPGQSLTLIATANQGSEATYESGFVIDKFPISRPNLTFSTLTVSNMSPEDSSIYLCSVEMIGGGTEAFFGQGTRLTVV.

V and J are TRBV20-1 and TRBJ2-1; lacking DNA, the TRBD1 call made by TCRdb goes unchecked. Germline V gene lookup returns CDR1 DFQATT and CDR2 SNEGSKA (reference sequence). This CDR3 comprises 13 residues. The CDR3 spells CSARRSGIHEQFF.

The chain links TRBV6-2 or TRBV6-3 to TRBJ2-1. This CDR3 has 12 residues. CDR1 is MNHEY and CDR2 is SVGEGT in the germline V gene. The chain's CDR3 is CASSYSIVEQFF.

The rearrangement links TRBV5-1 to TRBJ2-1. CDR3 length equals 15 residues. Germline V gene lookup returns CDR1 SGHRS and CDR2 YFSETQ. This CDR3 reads CASSLPQLGQDEQFF. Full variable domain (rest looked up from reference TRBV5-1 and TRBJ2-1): KAGVTQTPRYLIKTRGQQVTLSCSPISGHRSVSWYQQTPGQGLQFLFEYFSETQRNKGNFPGRFSGRQFSNSRSEMNVSTLELGDSALYLCASSLPQLGQDEQFFGPGTRLTVL.

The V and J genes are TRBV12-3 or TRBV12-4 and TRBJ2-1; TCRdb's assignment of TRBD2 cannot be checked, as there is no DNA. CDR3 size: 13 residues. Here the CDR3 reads CASSLATSDEQFF.

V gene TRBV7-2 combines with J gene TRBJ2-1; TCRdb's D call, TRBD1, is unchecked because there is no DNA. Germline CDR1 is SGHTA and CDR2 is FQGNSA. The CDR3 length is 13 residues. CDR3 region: CASSTGQINEQFF. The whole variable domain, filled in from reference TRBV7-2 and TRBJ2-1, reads GAGVSQSPSNKVTEKGKDVELRCDPISGHTALYWYRQSLGQGLEFLIYFQGNSAPDKSGLPSDRFSAERTGGSVSTLTIQRTQQEDSAVYLCASSTGQINEQFFGPGTRLTVL.

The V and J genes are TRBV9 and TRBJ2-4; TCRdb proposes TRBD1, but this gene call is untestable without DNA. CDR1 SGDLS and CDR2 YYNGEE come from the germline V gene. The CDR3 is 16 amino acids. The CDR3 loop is CASSVGTGVAKNIQYF.

Here the CDR3 reads CASTMVPAMPYNEQFF. The chain couples TRBV5-1 to TRBJ2-1. From germline, CDR1 is SGHRS and CDR2 YFSETQ. This CDR3 is built from 16 residues.

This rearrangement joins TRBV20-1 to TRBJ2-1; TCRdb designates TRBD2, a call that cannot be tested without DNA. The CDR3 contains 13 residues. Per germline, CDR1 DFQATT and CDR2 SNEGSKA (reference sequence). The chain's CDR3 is CSAEREVSDEQFF.

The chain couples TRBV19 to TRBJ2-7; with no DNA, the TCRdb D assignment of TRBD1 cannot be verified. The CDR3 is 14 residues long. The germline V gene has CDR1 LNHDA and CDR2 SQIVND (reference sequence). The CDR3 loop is CASSTTGTGRLQYF.

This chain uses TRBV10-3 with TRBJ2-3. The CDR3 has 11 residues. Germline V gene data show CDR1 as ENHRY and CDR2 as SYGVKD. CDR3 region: CATASTDTQYF.

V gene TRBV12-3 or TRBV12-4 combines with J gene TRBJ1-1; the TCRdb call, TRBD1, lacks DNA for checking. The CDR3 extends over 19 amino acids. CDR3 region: CASRTGFINRRWGGTEAFF.

This CDR3 is CASSVAGTPAYEQYF. V and J are TRBV9 and TRBJ2-7; TCRdb returns TRBD2, unconfirmable since there is no DNA. CDR3 length: 15 residues. Germline V gene sequence: CDR1 SGDLS, CDR2 YYNGEE. The variable domain in full, completed from reference TRBV9 and TRBJ2-7, reads DSGVTQTPKHLITATGQRVTLRCSPRSGDLSVYWYQQSLDQGLQFLIQYYNGEERAKGNILERFSAQQFPDLHSELNLSSLELGDSALYFCASSVAGTPAYEQYFGPGTRLTVT.

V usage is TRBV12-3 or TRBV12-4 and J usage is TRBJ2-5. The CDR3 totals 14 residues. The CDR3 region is CASSLRDVRETQYF.

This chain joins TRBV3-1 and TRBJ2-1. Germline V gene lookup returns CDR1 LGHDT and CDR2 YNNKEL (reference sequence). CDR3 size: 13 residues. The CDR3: CASSPNSANEQFF.

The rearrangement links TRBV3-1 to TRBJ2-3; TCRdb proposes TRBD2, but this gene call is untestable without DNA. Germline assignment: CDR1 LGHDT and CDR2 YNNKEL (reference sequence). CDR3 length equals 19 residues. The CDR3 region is CASSQRGLAGTISTDTQYF.

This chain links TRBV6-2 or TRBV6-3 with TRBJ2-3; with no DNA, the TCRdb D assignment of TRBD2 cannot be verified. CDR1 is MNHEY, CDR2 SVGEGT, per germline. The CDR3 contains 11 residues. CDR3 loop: CAPTTRYTQYF.

The CDR3 spells CAISVDRGPSGRPPGYNEQFF. The chain carries TRBV10-3 and TRBJ2-1; lacking DNA, the TRBD2 call made by TCRdb goes unchecked. CDR1 is ENHRY and CDR2 is SYGVKD in the germline V gene. The CDR3 is made up of 21 amino acids.

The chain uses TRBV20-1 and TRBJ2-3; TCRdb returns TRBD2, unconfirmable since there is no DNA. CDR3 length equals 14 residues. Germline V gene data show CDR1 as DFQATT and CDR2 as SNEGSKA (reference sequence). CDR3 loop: CSARMSGSIDTQYF.

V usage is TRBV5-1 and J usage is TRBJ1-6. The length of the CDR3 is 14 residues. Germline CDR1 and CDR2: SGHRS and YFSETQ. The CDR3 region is CASSPDKRNSPLHF.

The CDR3 region is CASSYSGTGSYTGELFF. The J gene is TRBJ2-2, the V gene TRBV6-5; absent DNA, TCRdb's TRBD1 call cannot be checked. The CDR3 sequence is 17 residues long. Germline V lookup: CDR1 MNHEY, CDR2 SVGAGI.

This CDR3 is CASSTEMYNEQFF. The chain combines TRBV2 with TRBJ2-1. Looked up from germline, CDR1 is SNHLY and CDR2 is FYNNEI. The CDR3 spans 13 residues.

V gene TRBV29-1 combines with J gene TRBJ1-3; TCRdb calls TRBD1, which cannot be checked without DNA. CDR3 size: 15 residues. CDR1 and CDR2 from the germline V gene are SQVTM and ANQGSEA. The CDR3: CSVEEQGRLRNTIYF.

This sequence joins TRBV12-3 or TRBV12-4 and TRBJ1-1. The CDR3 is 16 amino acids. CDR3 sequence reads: CASRPLGINLNTEAFF.

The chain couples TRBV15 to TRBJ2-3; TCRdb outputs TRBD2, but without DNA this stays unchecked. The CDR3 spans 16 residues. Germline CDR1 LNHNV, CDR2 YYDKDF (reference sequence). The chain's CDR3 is CATSRGQLGSTDTQYF. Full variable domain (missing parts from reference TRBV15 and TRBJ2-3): DAMVIQNPRYQVTQFGKPVTLSCSQTLNHNVMYWYQQKSSQAPKLLFHYYDKDFNNEADTPDNFQSRRPNTSFCFLDIRSPGLGDTAMYLCATSRGQLGSTDTQYFGPGTRLTVL.

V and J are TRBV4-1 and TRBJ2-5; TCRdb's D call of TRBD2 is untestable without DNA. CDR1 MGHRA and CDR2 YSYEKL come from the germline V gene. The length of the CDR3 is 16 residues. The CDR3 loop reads CASSQEGTSGLGDQYF.

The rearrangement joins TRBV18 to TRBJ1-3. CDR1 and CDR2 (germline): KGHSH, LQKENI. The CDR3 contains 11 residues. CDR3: CASSPTDTIYF.

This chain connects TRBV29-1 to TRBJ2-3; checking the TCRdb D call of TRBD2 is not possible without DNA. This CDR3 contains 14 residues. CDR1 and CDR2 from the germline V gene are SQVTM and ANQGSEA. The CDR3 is CSASSSGRGDTQYF.

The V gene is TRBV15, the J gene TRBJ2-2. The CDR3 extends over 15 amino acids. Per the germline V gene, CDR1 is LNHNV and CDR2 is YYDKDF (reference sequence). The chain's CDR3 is CATSRDAHRSGELFF.

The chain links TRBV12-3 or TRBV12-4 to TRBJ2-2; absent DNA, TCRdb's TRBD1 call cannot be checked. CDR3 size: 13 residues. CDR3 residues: CAAGTGFPGELFF.

The chain's CDR3 is CASSYLGGSYGYTF. V is TRBV6-5 and J is TRBJ1-2; TCRdb lists TRBD1, though no DNA is available to test this call. Germline CDR1 MNHEY, CDR2 SVGAGI. The CDR3 contains 14 residues.

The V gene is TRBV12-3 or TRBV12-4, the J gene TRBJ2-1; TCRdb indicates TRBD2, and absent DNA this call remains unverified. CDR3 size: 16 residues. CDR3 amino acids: CASRLAGTSINNEQFF.